The T cell receptor beta chain under discussion was sequenced for a study of shared clonotypes between healthy human individuals. Looking at the study overall: There were three CD4 naive, three CD4 memory, two CD8 naive and one CD8 memory plates per donor. Study results and caveats: Rarefaction analysis demonstrated incomplete sorted-subset sequencing notwithstanding large depth. An anticipated effect of sequencing depth on clonotype sharing among donors was recognized.

With regard to this clone: Its antigen remains unknown.

Sequencing was performed with immunoSEQ multiplex PCR; in TCRdb, only in-frame clones are kept and a portion is missing. The data show under 850,000 clones, more than 85% seen once. Naive-designated CD8 cells lacked CD45RO, were positively enriched for CCR7, and omitted terminally differentiated effector memory CD45RA+ cells. Germline values: CDR1 SGHDN, CDR2 FVKESK. The V and J ends lost 7 bases and 0 bases respectively, with 13 bases between them. This CDR3 comprises 15 residues. Specimen: naive CD8+ T cells sorted from blood. This sequence originates from a man younger than 45 in good health. The rearrangement links TRBV14 to TRBJ2-1, with D perhaps TRBD2 (6 bases). The CDR3 region is CASTSGDLSYNEQFF. Written as DNA, the CDR3 is TGTGCCAGCACCTCGGGAGATCTCTCCTACAATGAGCAGTTCTTC.